This is a list of T cell receptor beta chains from one sample in a study of blood T cell repertoires in COVID-19. Only in-frame clones appear in the TCRdb table, and some are missing; sequencing was by immunoSEQ multiplex PCR. This table holds about 70,000 clones, approximately 84% found once. The sample comprised peripheral blood. All receptors derive from a human donor in a cohort sampled during active COVID-19. Each CDR3 is given with its conserved first and last residue. A D gene is named only where the DNA matches it firmly.

TRBD1	15	TRBJ1-1	TRBV7-2	TGTGCCAGCAGCTTCTCTTCGACAGGGGTGACTGAAGCTTTCTTT	CASSFSSTGVTEAFF
TRBD2	14	TRBJ2-7	TRBV28	TGTGCCTCTCGTACCAGCGGGGGTTTGCGCGAGCAGTACTTC	CASRTSGGLREQYF
-	16	TRBJ2-2	TRBV18	TGTGCCAGCTCAACAGGGCCCGGGGCGAACACCGGGGAGCTGTTTTTT	CASSTGPGANTGELFF
-	14	TRBJ2-3	TRBV6-6	TGTGCCAGCAGGGGGCAACGGGGCACAGATACGCAGTATTTT	CASRGQRGTDTQYF
-	15	TRBJ2-1	TRBV4-2	TGTGCCAGCAGCCAAGAGGATTGGGGGGACAATGAGCAGTTCTTC	CASSQEDWGDNEQFF
TRBD1	15	TRBJ2-4	TRBV19	TGTGCCAGTAGTATAACACCGGGACAGGGCGGCATTCAGTACTTC	CASSITPGQGGIQYF
TRBD1	15	TRBJ1-2	TRBV29-1	TGCAGCGTTGAACTAGTCGGGACAGGGAACTATGGCTACACCTTC	CSVELVGTGNYGYTF
TRBD2	13	TRBJ2-7	TRBV7-8	TGTGCCAGCAGCCAGACTAGCGTCTACGAGCAGTACTTC	CASSQTSVYEQYF
TRBD1	14	TRBJ1-1	TRBV2	TGTGCCAGCACAGCCGGGACAGGGGCGTCTGAAGCTTTCTTT	CASTAGTGASEAFF